A selection of T cell receptor beta chains follows, all from one sample in a study of blood T cell repertoires in COVID-19. Sequencing was performed with immunoSEQ multiplex PCR; in TCRdb, only in-frame clones are kept and a portion is missing. The sample has over 200,000 clones, 80% to 90% seen once. The sample was PBMCs or T cells enriched from blood (not recorded which). The origin of the receptors is a woman aged 25 to 45 who had been exposed to COVID-19. The CDR3 runs from the conserved cysteine through the conserved F or W. The D gene is left open where the match is weak. The listing skips clone size in some rows; elsewhere it reads once, few, many or a size class.

cdr3_nt cdr3_aa d_call j_call v_call clone_size
TGTGCCAGCAGTGATCGTGGACAGCAAGAGACCCAGTACTTC CASSDRGQQETQYF - TRBJ2-5 TRBV2 -
TGTGCCAGCAGCCTGGGACAGAAAGAGACCCAGTACTTC CASSLGQKETQYF TRBD1 TRBJ2-5 TRBV7-3 -
TGTGCCAGCAGCTTGGCCCGGGACAGGGCTGAAGCTTTCTTT CASSLARDRAEAFF TRBD1 TRBJ1-1 TRBV5-4 -
TGCAGCGTTGCGCAGGGAATAGAAAAACTGTTTTTT CSVAQGIEKLFF - TRBJ1-4 TRBV29-1 few
TGTGCCAGCAGCTTAAGCGGGGGGCCTTACAATGAGCAGTTCTTC CASSLSGGPYNEQFF TRBD2 TRBJ2-1 TRBV7-9 -
TGCAGTGCTAGTCAGGATTTCTCCTACACCTTC CSASQDFSYTF - TRBJ1-2 TRBV20-1 -
TGTGCCACCAGGTCCAGCGGTTTGCCCGACTATGGCTACACCTTC CATRSSGLPDYGYTF - TRBJ1-2 TRBV24-1 -
TGTGCCACCGCCTTTAGGGGGGGCTACTATGGCTACACCTTC CATAFRGGYYGYTF - TRBJ1-2 TRBV19 -
TGTGCCAGCAGGGACGGGGACTCTGGAAACACCATATATTTT CASRDGDSGNTIYF - TRBJ1-3 TRBV2 -
TGTGCCAGCAGCTTACGGGCCCGACAGGGAGGCACAGATACGCAGTATTTT CASSLRARQGGTDTQYF TRBD1 TRBJ2-3 TRBV7-9 -
TGTGCCAGCAGTTTAGAGGGGTATCAGCCCCAGCATTTT CASSLEGYQPQHF - TRBJ1-5 TRBV12-3/TRBV12-4 -
TGTGCCACCAGTGATTATCCGGGTGGCTACACCTTC CATSDYPGGYTF - TRBJ1-2 TRBV24-1 -
TGTGCCAGCAGCTTGCAGGGGGCGTATGATGAAAAACTGTTTTTT CASSLQGAYDEKLFF TRBD1 TRBJ1-4 TRBV7-9 -
TGTGCCAGCAGCCCCTGGACAGCGACTGAAGCTTTCTTT CASSPWTATEAFF - TRBJ1-1 TRBV7-3 -
TGTGCCAGCAGCACAGGGGGCGCAGACTATGGCTACACCTTC CASSTGGADYGYTF TRBD1 TRBJ1-2 TRBV2 once
TGTGCCAGTAGTATGGGACTAGCGGGGTTCAATGAGCAGTTCTTC CASSMGLAGFNEQFF TRBD2 TRBJ2-1 TRBV19 -
TGCGCCAGCAGTGAGTCGATTGTCCGGGACAGCCCCTACAATGAGCAGTTCTTC CASSESIVRDSPYNEQFF TRBD1 TRBJ2-1 TRBV10-1 -
TGTGCCAGCAGTGAAGTTTTTGGGACAGGGGATATAACCTTC CASSEVFGTGDITF TRBD1 TRBJ1-2 TRBV6-1 -
TGTGCCAGTAGTAGCTCCGGGACAGGGTCTGAAAAACTGTTTTTT CASSSSGTGSEKLFF TRBD1 TRBJ1-4 TRBV19 -
TGTGCCAGCAGTTTAGGAGCTTATGGCTACACCTTC CASSLGAYGYTF - TRBJ1-2 TRBV12-3/TRBV12-4 -
TGCGCCAGCAGACATGACAGCGGGGCACCGAACACTGAAGCTTTCTTT CASRHDSGAPNTEAFF - TRBJ1-1 TRBV5-1 -
TGCGCCAGCAGCTTGGGCGGTTCTAGCACAGATACGCAGTATTTT CASSLGGSSTDTQYF - TRBJ2-3 TRBV5-1 -
TGTGCCAGTAGTATTTTCGGGGACACCGGGGAGCTGTTTTTT CASSIFGDTGELFF - TRBJ2-2 TRBV19 -